This TCR beta chain appears in the sequencing data of a study of Tregs in tolerant kidney transplant recipients. Findings of the study overall: Nucleotide sequences could not be compared across some patients' samples due to primer changes.

The data were produced by immunoSEQ multiplex PCR, yet TCRdb's version contains in-frame clones alone and is incomplete. This sample carries about 73,000 clones, less than 95% of them seen once, and the ten largest clones take approximately 0.35%. This CDR3 contains 15 residues. CDR1 is ENHRY and CDR2 is SYGVKD in the germline V gene. Trimming took 2 bases from V and 5 from J, leaving 10 bases between them. This clone was counted once. Its antigen is undetermined. V gene TRBV10-3 combines with J gene TRBJ1-6; D possibly corresponds to TRBD1 (5 bases). This clonotype originated in a human donor who received a combined kidney and bone marrow transplant. The sample here was Tregs from blood, taken before the transplant. In DNA form, the CDR3 reads TGTGCCATCAGTGAGCAGCAGGGCGATAATTCACCCCTCCACTTT. Its translation: CAISEQQGDNSPLHF.